This T cell receptor (beta chain) derives from a study of blood T cell repertoires in COVID-19. In the study overall: There were acute and convalescent COVID-19 samples, and they came from the United States, Italy and Spain. T cells, B-cell-depleted T cells, or PBMCs provided the cDNA or gDNA that served as material.

This clone has only one observation. There are 15 residues in the CDR3. Germline lookup yields CDR1 MNHEY and CDR2 SVGAGI. Trimming pared 4 bases from V and 8 bases from J, leaving 19 bases between. In the original workflow: Quantification of nucleated cells was approximated via reference gene primer amplification. Sequencing was performed with immunoSEQ multiplex PCR; in TCRdb, only in-frame clones are kept and a portion is missing. The V and J calls and the clone size are those of that table, but D and trimming were determined from the DNA. The sample carries around 35,000 clones, 85% recorded once.

The gene calls are TRBV6-5 and TRBJ2-3, with D perhaps matching TRBD1 (6 bases). The sample was peripheral blood. This TCR was sampled from a human donor in a cohort sampled during active COVID-19. The CDR3 region has the DNA TGTGCCAGCAGTTCAGGACAGATCTCAGAGGGTACGCAGTATTTT. It specifies CASSSGQISEGTQYF.